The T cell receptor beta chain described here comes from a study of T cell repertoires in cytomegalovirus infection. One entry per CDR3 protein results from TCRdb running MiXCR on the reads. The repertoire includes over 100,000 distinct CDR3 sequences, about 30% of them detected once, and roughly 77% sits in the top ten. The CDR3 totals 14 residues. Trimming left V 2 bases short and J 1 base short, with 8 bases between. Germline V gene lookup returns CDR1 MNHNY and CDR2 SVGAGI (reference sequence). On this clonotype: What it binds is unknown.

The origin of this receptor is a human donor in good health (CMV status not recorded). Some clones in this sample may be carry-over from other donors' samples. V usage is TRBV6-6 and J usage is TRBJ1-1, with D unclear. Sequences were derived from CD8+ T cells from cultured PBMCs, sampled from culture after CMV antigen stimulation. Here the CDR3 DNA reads TGTGCCAGCAGTTACGCACAGACGAACACTGAAGCTTTCTTT. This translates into CASSYAQTNTEAFF.